This note documents a single T cell receptor beta chain sequence. This clonotype has a count of ten or more. Its cognate antigen has yet to be identified. Per-base quality was not reported, and no clone a single base away is much larger than it. CDR1 and CDR2 are drawn from the germline V gene: SGHTA, FQGNSA. V is pared back by 2 bases and J by 3 bases, with 10 bases lying between the germline termini. The CDR3 starts with the cysteine, ends with the phenylalanine, and has 14 residues. Of all the DNA, just the CDR3 is kept, 42 bases in frame from base 1. The record originates from a study of T cells in Graves' hyperthyroidism and ophthalmopathy (dated by TCRdb to the late 2010s). About the study as a whole: Peripheral blood was collected at initial diagnosis, before any treatment. Thyroid tissue and blood T-cell repertoires from more than five Graves' hyperthyroidism patients were also compared in the study. The paper describes TCR Vbeta CDR3 sequencing of some 130 peripheral blood samples, made up of about 40 ophthalmopathy patients, around 78 hyperthyroidism patients and 17 progressor patients. A discovery cohort of about 96 patients, roughly 45 with Graves' ophthalmopathy and more than 55 with stable Graves' hyperthyroidism, was used to find distinguishing TCR V-J signatures. After sampling, hyperthyroidism patients received methimazole starting at 30 mg daily, and ophthalmopathy patients received high-dose intravenous methylprednisolone. For training and testing, the approximately 92 patients in the discovery cohort were randomly divided in a 7:3 ratio. Prospective prediction of ophthalmopathy was tested in an independent validation cohort consisting of 18 hyperthyroidism patients and 17 patients who later progressed to ophthalmopathy. Study-level results and caveats: Most expanded thyroid clonotypes (frequency above 0.001) were also detected in blood, a finding suggesting that blood repertoires may reflect thyroid immune responses. Ophthalmopathy was separated from stable hyperthyroidism by a 13 V-J signature model, with approximately 86% sensitivity and just over 81% specificity obtained in cross-validation and 80%/75% obtained in testing. During validation, the model predicted progression to ophthalmopathy a median of approximately 7 months ahead of onset, with 60% to 71% sensitivity and about 75% specificity. Sample size was not statistically predetermined, and blinding of investigators to group allocation was not performed.

TCR beta CDR3 regions were amplified from RNA transcripts. The first round of RT-PCR for the TCR CDR3 was performed with the HTBI primer set and the Qiagen OneStep RT-PCR kit. Libraries were constructed in a second round of multiplex PCR, after which size selection and purification were performed. Libraries were sequenced paired-end with 100 bp reads on an Illumina HiSeq2000. On the authors' methods: SOAPnuke was used to process the raw data, removing reads that contained adapters or uncalled bases, had a mean Phred below 15, or lacked an exact match to the constant primer or identifier. COPE v1.2.5 was used to merge the high-quality paired reads, and each unique nucleotide sequence was defined as a clonotype. Clonotypes were aligned to IMGT TRBV, TRBD and TRBJ reference segments using MiTCR v1.1. The analysis included only V-J combinations with a frequency above 0.0001, which together covered around 99% of the repertoires. The TCS score was defined as the ratio of F50 (clonal expansion) to E x V (chaos), calculated using BLOSUM62-based TCRdist between CDR3 peptides within each V-J. Welch's t-statistics and random forest reduced around 550 V-J features to under 15, which were used in a naive Bayes classifier (R e1071). TCRdb redid the processing of the public reads, applying fastp at Q25 and MiXCR, and retained in-frame beta chains. Rows merge per CDR3 protein into single entries with the most common DNA and genes. TCRdb, rather than the study authors, made the V and J calls. Counted in this sample were around 340,000 distinct CDR3 sequences; 16% of them appeared once. Jointly, the top ten make up 33% of the sample.

A patient counted as having stable Graves' hyperthyroidism if no progression to ophthalmopathy occurred over 18 months of follow-up. Hyperthyroidism patients were newly diagnosed, had a disease duration of under 2 months, and were aged 18 to 65 years. Any patient with an uncontrolled infection, another autoimmune disease, pregnancy or lactation was excluded. Diagnoses relied on clinical symptoms, serum thyroxine and TRAb, thyroid ultrasound and orbital computed tomography. PBMCs were isolated from 7.5 to 10 ml of fresh peripheral blood by Ficoll-Paque density gradient centrifugation. Trizol reagent was used to extract total RNA, and RNA quality was then checked on an Agilent 2100 Bioanalyzer.

The receptor was isolated from a man aged 25 to 40 with Graves' hyperthyroidism. The V and J segments used are TRBV7-2 and TRBJ1-1, with no D gene named confidently. Sequenced sample: blood. The CDR3 protein: CASSLYGSDTEAFF. The nucleotides are TGTGCCAGCAGCTTATACGGGAGTGACACTGAAGCTTTCTTT.